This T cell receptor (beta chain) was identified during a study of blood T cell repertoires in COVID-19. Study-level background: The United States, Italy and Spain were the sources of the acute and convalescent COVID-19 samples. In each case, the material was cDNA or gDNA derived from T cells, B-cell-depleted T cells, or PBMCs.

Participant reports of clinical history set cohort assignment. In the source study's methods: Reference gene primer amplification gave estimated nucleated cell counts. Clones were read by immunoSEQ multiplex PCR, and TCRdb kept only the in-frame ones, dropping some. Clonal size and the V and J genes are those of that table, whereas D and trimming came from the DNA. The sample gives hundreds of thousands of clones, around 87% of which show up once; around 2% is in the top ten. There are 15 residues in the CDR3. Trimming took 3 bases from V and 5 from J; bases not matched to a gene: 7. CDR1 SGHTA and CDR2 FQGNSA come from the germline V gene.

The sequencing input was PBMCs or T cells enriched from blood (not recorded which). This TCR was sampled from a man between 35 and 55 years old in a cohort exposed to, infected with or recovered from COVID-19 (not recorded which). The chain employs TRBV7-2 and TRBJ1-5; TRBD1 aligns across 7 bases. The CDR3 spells CASSFRFQGDQPQHF. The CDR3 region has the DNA TGTGCCAGCAGCTTCCGTTTCCAGGGGGATCAGCCCCAGCATTTT.